The present TCR beta chain was sequenced within a study of cytomegalovirus exposure and HLA in healthy donors. As for the study in general: A previous analysis identified 95 million to 140 million unique TCR beta sequences derived from some 200 million T cells. Most donors, 81% of approximately 400 genotyped, fell in the Caucasian-associated ancestry cluster.

With 60 Vbeta and 13 Jbeta primers, the PCR was carried out. Clones were read by immunoSEQ multiplex PCR, and TCRdb kept only the in-frame ones, dropping some. The repertoire holds roughly 200,000 clones, with roughly 80% as singletons. As for this clone: Its target is unknown.

This CDR3 has 12 residues. From germline, CDR1 is SQVTM and CDR2 ANQGSEA. V lost 7 bases and J 4 bases, leaving 12 bases between the germline ends. Study-wide results and caveats: Prior analysis indicated that the majority of TCR beta V segments exhibited productivity approximately 87% or approximately 30% of the time. Further analysis, carried out later, found HLA-associated TCR beta chains more clonally expanded than equally common other chains.

The V call is TRBV29-1, the J call TRBJ2-3; a possible D gene is TRBD2 (7 bases). The receptor was derived from a woman aged 25 to 45 in good health and CMV-seropositive. The sequencing input was PBMCs. CDR3 residues: CSAAGASDTQYF. CDR3 DNA sequence: TGCAGCGCCGCGGGGGCGTCAGATACGCAGTATTTT.